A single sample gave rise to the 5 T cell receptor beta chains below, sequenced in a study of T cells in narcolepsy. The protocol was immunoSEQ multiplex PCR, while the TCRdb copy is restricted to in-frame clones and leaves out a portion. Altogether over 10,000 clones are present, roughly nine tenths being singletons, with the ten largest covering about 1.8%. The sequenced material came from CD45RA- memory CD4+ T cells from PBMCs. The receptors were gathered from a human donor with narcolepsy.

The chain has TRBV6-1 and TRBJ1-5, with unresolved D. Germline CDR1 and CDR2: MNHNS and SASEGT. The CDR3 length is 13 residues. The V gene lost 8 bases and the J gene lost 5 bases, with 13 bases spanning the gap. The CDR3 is CASGKREDQPQHF. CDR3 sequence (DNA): TGTGCCAGCGGAAAAAGGGAGGATCAGCCCCAGCATTTT.

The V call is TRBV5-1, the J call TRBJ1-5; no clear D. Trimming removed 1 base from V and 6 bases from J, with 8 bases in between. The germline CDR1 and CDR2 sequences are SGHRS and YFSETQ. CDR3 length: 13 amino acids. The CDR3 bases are TGCGCCAGCAGCTTGTACACGGGTCAGCCCCAGCATTTT. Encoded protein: CASSLYTGQPQHF.

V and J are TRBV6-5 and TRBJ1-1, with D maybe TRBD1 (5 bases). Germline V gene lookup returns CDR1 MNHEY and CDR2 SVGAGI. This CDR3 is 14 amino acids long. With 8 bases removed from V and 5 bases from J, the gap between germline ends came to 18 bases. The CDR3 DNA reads TGTGCCAGCCACACCTCCCTTCCAGGGACTGAAGCTTTCTTT. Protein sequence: CASHTSLPGTEAFF.

CDR3 amino acids: CASTTRQDNEKLFF. CDR3 coding DNA: TGTGCCAGCACCACACGACAGGATAATGAAAAACTGTTTTTT. This chain connects TRBV6-5 to TRBJ1-4, with D perhaps TRBD1 (6 bases). The CDR3 covers 14 residues. Deletions cut 7 bases from V and 4 bases from J, with 13 bases between. The germline CDR1 and CDR2 sequences are MNHEY and SVGAGI.

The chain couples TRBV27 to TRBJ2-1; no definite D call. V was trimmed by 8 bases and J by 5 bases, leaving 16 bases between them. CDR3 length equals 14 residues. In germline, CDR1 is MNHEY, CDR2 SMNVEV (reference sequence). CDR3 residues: CASSLPPENNEQFF. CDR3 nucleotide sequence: TGTGCCAGCTCGCTACCGCCCGAAAACAATGAGCAGTTCTTC.